This T cell receptor beta chain was recorded in a study of blood T cell repertoires in COVID-19. Study in general: The United States, Italy and Spain provided the acute and convalescent COVID-19 samples.

This clone has just a few counts. Methods used by the authors: Estimated nucleated cell counts came from reference gene primer amplification. Clones were sequenced by immunoSEQ multiplex PCR, and TCRdb holds only the in-frame ones, with some missing. V, J and clone size reflect that table, while D and trimming were determined from the DNA. There are 150,000 to 200,000 clones in the sample; more than 85% occur only once, and under 3% lies in the top ten. The source material was peripheral blood. The sequence came from a woman in her twenties or thirties with active or convalescent COVID-19.

CDR3 amino acids: CASSLAGRTNTGELFF. CDR3 DNA sequence: TGCGCCAGCAGCTTGGCCGGGAGAACGAACACCGGGGAGCTGTTTTTT. The chain combines TRBV5-1 with TRBJ2-2; D possibly corresponds to TRBD2 (6 bases). The CDR3 spans 16 residues. The germline V gene encodes CDR1 SGHRS and CDR2 YFSETQ. The ends were cut back, 0 bases at V and 0 bases at J, with 9 bases in the middle.